This entry lists 16 T cell receptor beta chains sequenced from one sample in a study of blood T cell repertoires in COVID-19. This table comes from immunoSEQ multiplex PCR, and its TCRdb copy is limited to in-frame clones, with some not included. Among roughly 120,000 clones listed, 85% were seen once. The sample was peripheral blood. Receptors were obtained from a human donor in a cohort sampled during active COVID-19.

This clone was seen only a few times. The chain joins TRBV6-6 to TRBJ2-7, with TRBD2 matching over 7 bases. V dropped 7 bases and J dropped 3; count of bases not matched to a gene: 12. The CDR3 runs 15 residues. CDR1 is MNHNY, CDR2 SVGAGI, per germline (reference sequence). The CDR3 is CASTYEIGTIYEQYF. CDR3 bases: TGTGCCAGCACCTACGAAATCGGGACTATCTACGAGCAGTACTTC.

This clone was seen only a few times. The rearrangement joins TRBV6-5 to TRBJ1-6, with 7 bases aligning to TRBD1. Germline CDR1 MNHEY, CDR2 SVGAGI. With 5 bases clipped from V and 8 bases from J, the junction kept 6 bases outside the gene matches. The CDR3 is 14 amino acids. CDR3 region: CASSTGQNYSPLHF. CDR3 DNA: TGTGCCAGCAGTACGGGACAGAACTATTCACCCCTCCACTTT.

This clone was recorded a few times. This chain links TRBV19 with TRBJ2-4; 7 nucleotides align to TRBD1. From germline, CDR1 is LNHDA and CDR2 SQIVND (reference sequence). There are 15 residues in the CDR3. The V and J ends lost 4 bases and 3 bases, in that order; junction bases with no gene match: 6. CDR3 DNA sequence: TGTGCCAGTAGTACCGACAGGGTTGACAAAAACATTCAGTACTTC. As protein: CASSTDRVDKNIQYF.

The rearrangement uses TRBV6-1 and TRBJ2-7, with TRBD1 matching over 9 bases. J was trimmed by 3 bases and V by 3 bases; bases with no gene match: 3. CDR1 is MNHNS and CDR2 is SASEGT in the germline V gene. The CDR3 is 14 residues long. The CDR3: CASSDPGQGYEQYF. The CDR3 nucleotides read TGTGCCAGCAGTGACCCGGGACAGGGCTACGAGCAGTACTTC.

A single count supports this clone. The chain joins TRBV30 to TRBJ2-2, with no clear D. The CDR3 is made up of 15 amino acids. Germline-derived CDR1 and CDR2 are GTSNPN and SVGIG (reference sequence). Trimming stripped 1 base from V and 1 base from J, with 10 bases between. CDR3 amino acids: CAWSGSLLNTGELFF. CDR3 sequence (DNA): TGTGCCTGGAGTGGGAGCCTACTGAACACCGGGGAGCTGTTTTTT.

The J gene is TRBJ2-1, the V gene TRBV28; 11 bases fit TRBD2. The ends lost 8 bases at V and 7 bases at J; junction bases unmatched: 10. Germline CDR1 and CDR2: MDHEN and SYDVKM. The CDR3 has 15 residues. The CDR3 DNA sequence: TGTGCCAGCTACCTTAGCGGGGGGGCTGTGAATGAGCAGTTCTTC. It translates to CASYLSGGAVNEQFF.

This rearrangement joins TRBV4-1 to TRBJ2-1, with TRBD2 matching 16 bases. There are 15 residues in the CDR3. CDR1 is MGHRA, CDR2 YSYEKL, per germline. The V gene end was trimmed by 3 bases and the J gene end by 8 bases; junction bases not matched to a gene: 1. CDR3 residues: CASSQGLAGGYEQFF. The CDR3 DNA sequence: TGCGCCAGCAGCCAGGGACTAGCGGGGGGGTATGAGCAGTTCTTC.

CDR3 nucleotides: TGTGCCAGCAGCTTGCTCTCCGCGGGACAGGGCCTTATAAGCTACACCTTC. This gives the protein CASSLLSAGQGLISYTF. The chain carries TRBV5-8 and TRBJ1-2; 9 bases are shared with TRBD1. V shed 1 base, J shed 9 bases, and the junction held 16 bases outside the gene matches. CDR3 length equals 17 residues. Germline V gene sequence: CDR1 SGHTS, CDR2 YDEGEE.

The J gene is TRBJ2-7, the V gene TRBV5-1, with 7 positions matching TRBD1. Germline assignment: CDR1 SGHRS and CDR2 YFSETQ. V lost 5 bases, J lost 3 bases, and 8 bases stayed unmatched. The CDR3 runs 14 residues. CDR3 amino acids: CASSYPGQSYEQYF. CDR3 nucleotides: TGCGCCAGCAGTTACCCGGGACAGAGCTACGAGCAGTACTTC.

This chain uses TRBV18 with TRBJ2-7; the match to TRBD2 covers 10 bases. Germline V lookup: CDR1 KGHSH, CDR2 LQKENI. Germline trimming cut 2 bases from V and 7 bases from J; bases unmatched to any gene: 11. The CDR3 consists of 16 residues. The CDR3 bases are TGTGCCAGCTCACCAGGGCTAGCGGGGGTCCTCTTGGAGCAGTACTTC. It yields the protein CASSPGLAGVLLEQYF.

This chain uses TRBV11-2 with TRBJ2-3, with D possibly TRBD2 on 6 matching bases. The CDR3 is made up of 15 amino acids. Germline CDR1 SGHAT, CDR2 FQNNGV. Deletions cut 4 bases from V and 3 bases from J, with 14 bases between. CDR3 loop: CASSSRTSFTDTQYF. Here the CDR3 DNA reads TGTGCCAGCAGCTCACGCACTAGCTTTACAGATACGCAGTATTTT.

The chain is built from TRBV6-6 and TRBJ1-4, with a possible D match to TRBD1 (6 bases). Trimming stripped 2 bases from V and 0 bases from J, with 10 bases between. Germline CDR1 reads MNHNY; CDR2 reads SVGAGI (reference sequence). The CDR3 has 16 residues. CDR3 region: CASSYTGQTTNEKLFF. CDR3 DNA sequence: TGTGCCAGCAGTTACACCGGACAGACAACTAATGAAAAACTGTTTTTT.

V is TRBV20-1 and J is TRBJ2-3; the match to TRBD2 covers 9 bases. In germline, CDR1 is DFQATT, CDR2 SNEGSKA (reference sequence). This CDR3 comprises 15 residues. The V segment lost 3 bases and the J segment 5 bases; nucleotides outside the gene matches: 9. The CDR3 sequence is CSASLASGVRDTQYF. CDR3 nucleotide sequence: TGCAGTGCTAGTTTGGCTAGCGGGGTGAGAGATACGCAGTATTTT.

The rearrangement joins TRBV12-5 to TRBJ2-2; 7 positions match TRBD1. This CDR3 region has 15 residues. The germline V gene has CDR1 LGHNT and CDR2 FRNRAP. J lost 7 bases, V lost 1 base, and 6 bases had no gene match. CDR3 nucleotide sequence: TGTGCTAGTGGTTTGGAGCAGGGGGTAGGCGGGGAGCTGTTTTTT. It encodes CASGLEQGVGGELFF.

The chain joins TRBV6-2 or TRBV6-3 to TRBJ2-3, with D possibly TRBD2 on 5 matching bases. Germline loops: CDR1 MNHEY, CDR2 SVGEGT. The CDR3 has 17 residues. V gave up 5 bases and J gave up 0 bases, with 18 bases separating them. The CDR3 sequence is CASSQDPPGISTDTQYF. The CDR3 region has the DNA TGTGCCAGCAGTCAAGACCCACCCGGGATTAGCACAGATACGCAGTATTTT.

The gene calls are TRBV3-1 (or the pseudogene TRBV3-2) and TRBJ2-6; D may be TRBD2 (6 bases). The CDR3 is 15 residues long. V lost 4 bases to trimming and J lost 0 bases, with 7 bases between them. Germline-derived CDR1 and CDR2 are LGHDT and YNNKEL (reference sequence). The CDR3 loop reads CASSRDFSGANVLTF. For the CDR3, the DNA is TGTGCCAGCAGCCGGGACTTCTCTGGGGCCAACGTCCTGACTTTC.